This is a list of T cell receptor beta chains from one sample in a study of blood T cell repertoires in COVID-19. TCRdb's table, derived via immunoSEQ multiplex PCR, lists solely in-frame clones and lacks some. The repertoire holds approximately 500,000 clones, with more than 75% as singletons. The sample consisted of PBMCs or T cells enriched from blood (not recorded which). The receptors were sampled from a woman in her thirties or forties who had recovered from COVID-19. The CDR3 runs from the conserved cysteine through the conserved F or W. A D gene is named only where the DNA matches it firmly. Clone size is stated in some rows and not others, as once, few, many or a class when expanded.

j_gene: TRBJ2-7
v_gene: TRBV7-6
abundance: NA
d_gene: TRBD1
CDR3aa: CASSLGTAPTYEQYF
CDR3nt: TGTGCCAGCAGCCTGGGGACAGCTCCAACCTACGAGCAGTACTTC

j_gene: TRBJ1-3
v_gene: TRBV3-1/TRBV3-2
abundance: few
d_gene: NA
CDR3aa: CASSQGSTIYF
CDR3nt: TGTGCCAGCAGCCAGGGGAGCACCATATATTTT

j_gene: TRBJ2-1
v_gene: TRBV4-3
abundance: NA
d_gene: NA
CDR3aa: CASSQDIRTVNPFF
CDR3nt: TGCGCCAGCAGCCAAGATATCCGGACAGTAAACCCGTTCTTC

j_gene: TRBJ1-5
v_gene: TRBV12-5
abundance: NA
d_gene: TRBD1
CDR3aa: CASGPGQGDQPQHF
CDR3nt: TGTGCTAGTGGTCCTGGACAGGGTGATCAGCCCCAGCATTTT

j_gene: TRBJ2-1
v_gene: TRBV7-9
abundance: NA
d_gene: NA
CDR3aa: CAGSGEVSYNEQFF
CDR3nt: TGTGCCGGCTCGGGGGAAGTCTCCTACAATGAGCAGTTCTTC

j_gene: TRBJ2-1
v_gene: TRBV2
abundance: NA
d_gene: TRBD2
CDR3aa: CANGDYNNEQFF
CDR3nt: TGTGCCAACGGGGACTACAACAATGAGCAGTTCTTC

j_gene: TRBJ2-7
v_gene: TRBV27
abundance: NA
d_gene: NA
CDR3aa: CASSFLRHSHEQYF
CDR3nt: TGTGCCAGCAGTTTCCTGCGACACAGCCACGAGCAGTACTTC

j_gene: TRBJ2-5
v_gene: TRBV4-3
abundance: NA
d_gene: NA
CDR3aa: CASSQARGRGETQYF
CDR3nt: TGCGCCAGCAGCCAAGCCAGAGGAAGAGGAGAGACCCAGTACTTC

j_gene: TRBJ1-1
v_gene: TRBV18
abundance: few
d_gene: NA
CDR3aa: CASSTGTQRTEAFF
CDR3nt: TGTGCCAGCTCAACCGGGACTCAGAGAACTGAAGCTTTCTTT

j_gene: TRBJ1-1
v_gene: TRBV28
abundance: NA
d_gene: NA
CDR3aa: CASRTVEYHKRAFF
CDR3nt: TGTGCCAGTCGGACAGTCGAATATCACAAACGGGCTTTCTTT

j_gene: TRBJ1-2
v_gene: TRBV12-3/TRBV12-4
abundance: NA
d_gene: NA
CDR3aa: CASSGDTPYGYTF
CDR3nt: TGTGCCAGCAGTGGGGACACCCCATATGGCTACACCTTC

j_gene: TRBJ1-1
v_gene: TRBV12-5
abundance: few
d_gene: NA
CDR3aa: CASGPTRIGVRTEAFF
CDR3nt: TGTGCTAGTGGCCCCACAAGGATAGGGGTAAGAACTGAAGCTTTCTTT

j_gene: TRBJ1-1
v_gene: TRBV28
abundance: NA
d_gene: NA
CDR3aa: CASSFSGVTEAFF
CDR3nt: TGTGCCAGCAGTTTCTCAGGGGTAACTGAAGCTTTCTTT

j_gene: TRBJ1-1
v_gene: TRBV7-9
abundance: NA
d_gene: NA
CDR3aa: CASSPRYTEAFF
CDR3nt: TGTGCCAGCAGCCCCCGGTACACTGAAGCTTTCTTT

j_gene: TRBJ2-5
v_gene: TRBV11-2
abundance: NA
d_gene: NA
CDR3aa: CASRRGQLETQYF
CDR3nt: TGTGCCAGCAGGAGGGGACAATTAGAGACCCAGTACTTC

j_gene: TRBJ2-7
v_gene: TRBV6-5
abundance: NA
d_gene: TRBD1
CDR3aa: CASSTYDRDSYEQYF
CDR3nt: TGTGCCAGCAGTACTTATGACAGGGACTCCTACGAGCAGTACTTC

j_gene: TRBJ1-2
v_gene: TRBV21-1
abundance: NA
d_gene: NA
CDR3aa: CASSKEEEYDGYTF
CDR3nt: TGTGCCAGCAGCAAAGAGGAGGAGTATGATGGCTACACCTTC

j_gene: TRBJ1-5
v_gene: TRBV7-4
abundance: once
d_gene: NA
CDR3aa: CASSPQNREGIDQPQHF
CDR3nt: TGTGCCAGCAGCCCACAAAACAGGGAAGGTATCGATCAGCCCCAGCATTTT

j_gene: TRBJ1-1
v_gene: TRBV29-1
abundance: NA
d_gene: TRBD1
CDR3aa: CTTNGDRGGYAEAFF
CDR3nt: TGCACCACCAACGGGGACAGGGGGGGATACGCTGAAGCTTTCTTT

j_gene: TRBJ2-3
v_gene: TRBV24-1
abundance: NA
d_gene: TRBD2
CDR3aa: CATSVRLAGVRDTQYF
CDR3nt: TGTGCCACCAGTGTCCGACTAGCGGGAGTTCGTGATACGCAGTATTTT

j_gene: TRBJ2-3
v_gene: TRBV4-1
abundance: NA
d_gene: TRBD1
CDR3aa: CASSRATGFGTDTQYF
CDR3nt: TGCGCCAGCAGCCGGGCGACAGGGTTCGGTACAGATACGCAGTATTTT

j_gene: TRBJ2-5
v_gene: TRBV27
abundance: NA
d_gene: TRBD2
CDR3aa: CASSPTGGLIETQYF
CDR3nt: TGTGCCAGCAGCCCCACGGGGGGGCTTATAGAGACCCAGTACTTC

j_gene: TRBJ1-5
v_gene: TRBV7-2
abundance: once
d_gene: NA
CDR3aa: CASSFEGDQPQHF
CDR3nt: TGTGCCAGCAGCTTTGAAGGGGATCAGCCCCAGCATTTT

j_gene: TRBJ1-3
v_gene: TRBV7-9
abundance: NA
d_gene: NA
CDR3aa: CASSPLTGYSGNTIYF
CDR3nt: TGTGCCAGCAGCCCTTTGACAGGCTACTCTGGAAACACCATATATTTT

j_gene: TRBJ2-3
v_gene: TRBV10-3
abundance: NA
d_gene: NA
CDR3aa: CAISEGVGADTQYF
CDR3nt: TGTGCCATCAGTGAAGGGGTGGGGGCGGATACGCAGTATTTT

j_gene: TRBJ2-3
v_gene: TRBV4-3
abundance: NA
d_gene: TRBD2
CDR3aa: CASSFHSGSTDTQYF
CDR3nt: TGCGCCAGCAGTTTTCATAGCGGGAGCACAGATACGCAGTATTTT

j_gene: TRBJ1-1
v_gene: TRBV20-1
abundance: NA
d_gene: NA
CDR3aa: CSASILDSPNTEAFF
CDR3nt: TGCAGTGCTAGTATATTGGACAGTCCGAACACTGAAGCTTTCTTT

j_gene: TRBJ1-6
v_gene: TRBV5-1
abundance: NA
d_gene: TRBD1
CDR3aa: CASSTRGQGGNSPLHF
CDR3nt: TGCGCCAGCAGCACCCGGGGACAGGGGGGAAATTCACCCCTCCACTTT

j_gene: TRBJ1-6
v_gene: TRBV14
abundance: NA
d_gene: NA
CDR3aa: CASSQGLLGNSPLHF
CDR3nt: TGTGCCAGCAGCCAGGGACTATTGGGGAATTCACCCCTCCACTTT

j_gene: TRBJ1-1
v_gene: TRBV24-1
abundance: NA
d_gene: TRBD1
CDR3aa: CATTRGQGDTEAFF
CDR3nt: TGTGCCACCACGAGGGGACAGGGGGACACTGAAGCTTTCTTT

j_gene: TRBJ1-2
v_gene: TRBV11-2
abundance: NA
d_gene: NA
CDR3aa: CASSWTVNYGYTF
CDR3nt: TGTGCCAGCAGCTGGACAGTTAACTATGGCTACACCTTC

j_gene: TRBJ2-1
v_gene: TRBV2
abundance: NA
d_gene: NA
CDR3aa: CASSEDRTFYNEQFF
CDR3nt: TGTGCCAGCAGTGAAGATCGGACTTTCTACAATGAGCAGTTCTTC

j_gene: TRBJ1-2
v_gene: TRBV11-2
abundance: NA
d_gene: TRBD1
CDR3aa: CASSAWDRGGHWGYTF
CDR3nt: TGTGCCAGCAGCGCCTGGGACAGGGGAGGACACTGGGGCTACACCTTC

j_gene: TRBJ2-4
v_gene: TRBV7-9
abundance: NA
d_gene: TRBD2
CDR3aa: CASSLSGGSKNIQYF
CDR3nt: TGTGCCAGCAGCTTAAGCGGGGGATCCAAAAACATTCAGTACTTC

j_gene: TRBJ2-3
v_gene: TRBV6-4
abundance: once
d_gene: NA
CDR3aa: CASSRDPGGDTQYF
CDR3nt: TGTGCCAGCAGTCGAGATCCAGGTGGGGATACGCAGTATTTT

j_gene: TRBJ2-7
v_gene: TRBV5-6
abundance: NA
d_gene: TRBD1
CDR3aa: CASSLTGVNYEQYF
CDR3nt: TGTGCCAGCAGCTTGACAGGGGTGAACTACGAGCAGTACTTC

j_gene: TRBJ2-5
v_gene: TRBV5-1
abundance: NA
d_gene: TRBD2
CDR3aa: CASTPTGTSGWGETQYF
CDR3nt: TGCGCCAGCACGCCAACCGGGACTAGCGGGTGGGGGGAGACCCAGTACTTC

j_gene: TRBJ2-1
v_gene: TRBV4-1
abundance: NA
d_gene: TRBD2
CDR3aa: CASSHPGLAGDDEQFF
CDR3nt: TGCGCCAGCAGCCACCCGGGACTAGCGGGAGACGATGAGCAGTTCTTC

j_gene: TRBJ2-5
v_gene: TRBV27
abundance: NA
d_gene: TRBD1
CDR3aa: CASSLLTGGTETQYF
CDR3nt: TGTGCCAGCAGTTTATTAACAGGGGGGACGGAGACCCAGTACTTC

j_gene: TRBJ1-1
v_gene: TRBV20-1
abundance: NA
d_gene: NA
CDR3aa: CSASPGGMGTEAFF
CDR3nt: TGCAGTGCTAGTCCCGGGGGAATGGGCACTGAAGCTTTCTTT

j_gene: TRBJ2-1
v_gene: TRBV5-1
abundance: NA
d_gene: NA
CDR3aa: CASSPTGRGPYNEQFF
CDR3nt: TGCGCCAGCAGCCCGACCGGGCGGGGCCCCTACAATGAGCAGTTCTTC

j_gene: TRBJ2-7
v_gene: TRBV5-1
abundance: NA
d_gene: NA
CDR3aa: CASSSTGRGAWEQYF
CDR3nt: TGCGCCAGCAGCTCCACGGGCAGGGGAGCGTGGGAGCAGTACTTC

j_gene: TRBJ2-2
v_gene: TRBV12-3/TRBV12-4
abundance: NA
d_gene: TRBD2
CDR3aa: CASGREGGELFF
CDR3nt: TGTGCCAGCGGTAGGGAGGGCGGGGAGCTGTTTTTT

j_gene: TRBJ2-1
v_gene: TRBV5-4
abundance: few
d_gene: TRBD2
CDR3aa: CASSPGGASGYNEQFF
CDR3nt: TGTGCCAGCAGCCCAGGTGGGGCTAGCGGTTACAATGAGCAGTTCTTC

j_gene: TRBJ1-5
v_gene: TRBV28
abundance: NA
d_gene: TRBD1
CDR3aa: CASSAGQGGIYSNQPQHF
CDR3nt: TGTGCCAGCAGTGCGGGACAGGGGGGTATATATAGCAATCAGCCCCAGCATTTT

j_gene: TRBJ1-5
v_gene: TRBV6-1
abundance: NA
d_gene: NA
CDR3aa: CASSEILPQHF
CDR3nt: TGTGCCAGCAGTGAAATATTGCCCCAGCATTTT

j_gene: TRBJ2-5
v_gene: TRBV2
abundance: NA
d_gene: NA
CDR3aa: CASSVGLGGPETQYF
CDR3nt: TGTGCCAGCAGTGTGGGTTTGGGGGGGCCAGAGACCCAGTACTTC

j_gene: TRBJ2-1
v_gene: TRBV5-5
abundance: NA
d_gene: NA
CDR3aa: CASSFGGRSYNEQFF
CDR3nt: TGTGCCAGCAGCTTCGGTGGGAGATCCTACAATGAGCAGTTCTTC

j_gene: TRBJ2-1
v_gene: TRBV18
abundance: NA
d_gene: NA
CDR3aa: CASSPEWNEQFF
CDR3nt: TGTGCCAGCTCACCCGAGTGGAATGAGCAGTTCTTC